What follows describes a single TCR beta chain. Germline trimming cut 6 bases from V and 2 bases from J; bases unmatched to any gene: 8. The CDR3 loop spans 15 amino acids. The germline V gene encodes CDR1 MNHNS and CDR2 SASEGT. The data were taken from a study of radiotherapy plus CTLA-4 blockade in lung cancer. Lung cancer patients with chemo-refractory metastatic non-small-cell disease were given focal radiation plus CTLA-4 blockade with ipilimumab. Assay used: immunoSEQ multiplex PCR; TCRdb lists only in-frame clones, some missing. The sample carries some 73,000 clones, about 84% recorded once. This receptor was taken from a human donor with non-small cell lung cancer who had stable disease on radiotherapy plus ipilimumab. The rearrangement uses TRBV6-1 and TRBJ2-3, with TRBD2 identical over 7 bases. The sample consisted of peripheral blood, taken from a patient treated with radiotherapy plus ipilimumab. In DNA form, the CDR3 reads TGTGCCAGCAGACCTCGACTAGCACCCACAGATACGCAGTATTTT. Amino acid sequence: CASRPRLAPTDTQYF.